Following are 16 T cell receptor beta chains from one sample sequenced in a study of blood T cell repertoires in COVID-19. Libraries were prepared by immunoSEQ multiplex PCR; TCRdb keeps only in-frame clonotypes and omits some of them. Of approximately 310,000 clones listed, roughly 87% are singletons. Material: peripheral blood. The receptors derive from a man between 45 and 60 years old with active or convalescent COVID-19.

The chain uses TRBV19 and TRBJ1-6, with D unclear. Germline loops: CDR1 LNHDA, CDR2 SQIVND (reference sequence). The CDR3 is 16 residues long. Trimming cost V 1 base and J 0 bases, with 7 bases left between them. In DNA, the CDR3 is TGTGCCAGTAGTATAGGAGGGCTCTCCTATAATTCACCCCTCCACTTT. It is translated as CASSIGGLSYNSPLHF. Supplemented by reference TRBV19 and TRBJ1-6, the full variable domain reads DGGITQSPKYLFRKEGQNVTLSCEQNLNHDAMYWYRQDPGQGLRLIYYSQIVNDFQKGDIAEGYSVSREKKESFPLTVTSAQKNPTAFYLCASSIGGLSYNSPLHFGNGTRLTVT.

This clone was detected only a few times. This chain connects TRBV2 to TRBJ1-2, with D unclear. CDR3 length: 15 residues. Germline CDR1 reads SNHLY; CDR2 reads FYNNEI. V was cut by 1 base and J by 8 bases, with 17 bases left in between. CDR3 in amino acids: CASSEGLTRVLGYTF. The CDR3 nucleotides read TGTGCCAGCAGTGAAGGGTTAACACGGGTTTTGGGCTACACCTTC.

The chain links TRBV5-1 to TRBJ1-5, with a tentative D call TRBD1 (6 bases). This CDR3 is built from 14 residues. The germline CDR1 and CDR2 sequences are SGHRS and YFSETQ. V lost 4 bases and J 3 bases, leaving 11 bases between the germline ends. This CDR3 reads CASSDGQSNQPQHF. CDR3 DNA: TGCGCCAGCAGCGATGGACAGTCCAATCAGCCCCAGCATTTT.

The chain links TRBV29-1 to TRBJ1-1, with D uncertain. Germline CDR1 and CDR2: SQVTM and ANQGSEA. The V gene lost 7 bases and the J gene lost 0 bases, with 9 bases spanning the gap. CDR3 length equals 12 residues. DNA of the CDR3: TGCAGCGCCGGACTGATGAACACTGAAGCTTTCTTT. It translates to CSAGLMNTEAFF. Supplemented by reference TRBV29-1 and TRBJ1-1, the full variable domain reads SAVISQKPSRDICQRGTSLTIQCQVDSQVTMMFWYRQQPGQSLTLIATANQGSEATYESGFVIDKFPISRPNLTFSTLTVSNMSPEDSSIYLCSAGLMNTEAFFGQGTRLTVV.

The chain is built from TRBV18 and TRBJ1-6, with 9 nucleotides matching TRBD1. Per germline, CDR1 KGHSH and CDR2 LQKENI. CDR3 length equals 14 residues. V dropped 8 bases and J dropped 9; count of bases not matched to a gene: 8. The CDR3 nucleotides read TGTGCCAGCAAAGGACAGGGGACGTCTTCACCCCTCCACTTT. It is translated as CASKGQGTSSPLHF.

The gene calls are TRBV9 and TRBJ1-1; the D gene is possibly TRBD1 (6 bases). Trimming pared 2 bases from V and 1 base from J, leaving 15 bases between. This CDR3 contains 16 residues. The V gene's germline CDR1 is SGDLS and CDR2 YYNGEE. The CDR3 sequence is CASSVGGDTANTEAFF. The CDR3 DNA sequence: TGTGCCAGCAGCGTCGGGGGGGACACCGCGAACACTGAAGCTTTCTTT.

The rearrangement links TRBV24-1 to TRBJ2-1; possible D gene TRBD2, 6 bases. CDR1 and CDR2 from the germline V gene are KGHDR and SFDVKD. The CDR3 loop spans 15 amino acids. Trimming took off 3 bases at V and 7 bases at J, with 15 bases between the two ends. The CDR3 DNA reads TGTGCCACCAGTGATACACAAACGGGGGATAATGAGCAGTTCTTC. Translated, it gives CATSDTQTGDNEQFF.

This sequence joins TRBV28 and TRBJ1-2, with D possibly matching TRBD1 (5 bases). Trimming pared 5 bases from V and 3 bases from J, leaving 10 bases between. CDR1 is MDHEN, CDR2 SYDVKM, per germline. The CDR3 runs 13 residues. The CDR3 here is CASSTGLDYGYTF. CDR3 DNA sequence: TGTGCCAGCAGTACGGGACTAGACTATGGCTACACCTTC.

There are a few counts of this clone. CDR3 nucleotide sequence: TGTGCCAGCAGCTTAGAATACCGACAGGGCTATGGCTACACCTTC. Amino acid sequence: CASSLEYRQGYGYTF. The chain employs TRBV7-8 and TRBJ1-2, with 7 positions matching TRBD1. The germline V gene encodes CDR1 SGHVS and CDR2 FQNEAQ. The CDR3 consists of 15 residues. Trimming at V came to 1 base and at J to 4 bases, leaving 6 bases not matched to a gene.

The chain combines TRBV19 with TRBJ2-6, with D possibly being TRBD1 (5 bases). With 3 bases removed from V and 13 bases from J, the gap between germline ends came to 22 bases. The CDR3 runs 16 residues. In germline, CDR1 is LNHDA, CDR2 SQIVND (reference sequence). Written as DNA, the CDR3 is TGTGCCAGTAGTATGACGTCTCCTTCTGGGGCCAGGGTCCTGACTTTC. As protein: CASSMTSPSGARVLTF.

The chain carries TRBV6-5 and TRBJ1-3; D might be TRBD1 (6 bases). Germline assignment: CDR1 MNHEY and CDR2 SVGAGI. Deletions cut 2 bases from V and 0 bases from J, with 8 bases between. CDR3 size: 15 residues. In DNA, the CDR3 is TGTGCCAGCAGTTACGGGGGGGCCTCTGGAAACACCATATATTTT. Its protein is CASSYGGASGNTIYF.

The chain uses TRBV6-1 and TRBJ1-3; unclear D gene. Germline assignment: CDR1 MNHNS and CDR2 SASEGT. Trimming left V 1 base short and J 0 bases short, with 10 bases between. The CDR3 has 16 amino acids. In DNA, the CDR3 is TGTGCCAGCAGTGAAGGGGAGTCCTTCTCTGGAAACACCATATATTTT. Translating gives CASSEGESFSGNTIYF.

CDR3 nucleotide sequence: TGTGCCAGCAGTTCGACAGGGGTTGCAACTAATGAAAAACTGTTTTTT. It is translated as CASSSTGVATNEKLFF. The genes are TRBV27 and TRBJ1-4, with 8 bases lining up with TRBD1. Germline loops: CDR1 MNHEY, CDR2 SMNVEV (reference sequence). Unmatched junction bases numbered 4, after V lost 4 bases and J lost 0 bases. This CDR3 is built from 16 residues.

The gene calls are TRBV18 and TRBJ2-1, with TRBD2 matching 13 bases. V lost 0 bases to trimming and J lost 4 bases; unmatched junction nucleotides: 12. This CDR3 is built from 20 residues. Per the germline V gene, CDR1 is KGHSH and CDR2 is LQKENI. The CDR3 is CASSPPAGTGTSGVYNEQFF. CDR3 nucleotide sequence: TGTGCCAGCTCACCACCTGCCGGGACTGGGACTAGCGGGGTGTACAATGAGCAGTTCTTC.

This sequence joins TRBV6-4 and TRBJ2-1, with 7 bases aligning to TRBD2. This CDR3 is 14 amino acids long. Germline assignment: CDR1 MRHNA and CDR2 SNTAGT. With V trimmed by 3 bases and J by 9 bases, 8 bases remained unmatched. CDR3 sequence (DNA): TGTGCCAGCAGTGAAAGCGGGATACTGGGTGAGCAGTTCTTC. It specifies CASSESGILGEQFF.

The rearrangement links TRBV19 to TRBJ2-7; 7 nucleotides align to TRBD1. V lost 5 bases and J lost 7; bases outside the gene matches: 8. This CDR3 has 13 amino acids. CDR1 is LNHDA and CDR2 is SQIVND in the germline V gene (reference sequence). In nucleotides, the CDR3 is TGTGCCAGTAGTGGGGACAGCCGTCGGGAGCAGTACTTC. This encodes CASSGDSRREQYF.